A selection of T cell receptor beta chains follows, all from one sample in a study of blood T cell repertoires in COVID-19. Libraries were prepared by immunoSEQ multiplex PCR; TCRdb keeps only in-frame clonotypes and omits some of them. The sample contains 150,000 or so clones, roughly 88% of which appear only once. The sample consisted of PBMCs or T cells enriched from blood (not recorded which). These receptor sequences come from a woman aged 55-70 years who had recovered from COVID-19. Each CDR3 is given with its conserved first and last residue. Fields, in order: CDR3 length, clone size, V gene, CDR3 protein. Where a row states a size, it is once, few, many or the class of an expanded clone; other rows omit it.

13 . TRBV16 CASSQFRGTEAFF
13 . TRBV5-1 CASSRTGTAEQYF
15 . TRBV28 CASNPPGGANEPQHF
15 . TRBV18 CASSPAGGSGETQYF
16 . TRBV5-1 CASSLGLAGGGNEQFF
15 . TRBV28 CASSLLRYSNQPQHF
15 . TRBV18 CASSPPGVSNYGYTF
14 . TRBV2 CASSRTTDTDTQYF
15 once TRBV3-1/TRBV3-2 CASSQGRYAGHEQFF
15 . TRBV5-1 CASSFSPTGFSGYTF
15 . TRBV24-1 CATSELTGREETQYF
13 . TRBV5-4 CASSFGQDYGYTF
14 . TRBV6-1 CASSLNRGSYEQYF